The clone carrying this TCR beta chain was recorded once. Its antigen remains unidentified. This record comes from a study of a mutant IDH1 vaccine in newly diagnosed glioma. The wider study: The initiation of vaccination occurred 4-6 weeks after radiotherapy alone, or with temozolomide cycles.

This sample's time point: week 11, during vaccination. Every vaccination contained 300 ug of the mutant IDH1 20-mer peptide and was paired with topical imiquimod. The donors' diagnosis was new WHO grade 3 or 4 astrocytoma that was IDH1-mutant and ATRX-lost. Some clones are missing from TCRdb's copy, which holds only in-frame ones; the method was immunoSEQ multiplex PCR. In the table there are 50,000 or so clones, around nine tenths of which are singletons. This CDR3 is built from 16 residues. J was trimmed by 4 bases and V by 5 bases; bases with no gene match: 7. Germline CDR1 SNHLY, CDR2 FYNNEI. The sample in question was PBMCs, obtained from a glioma patient whose treatment included an IDH1 peptide vaccine. The sequence was obtained from a man aged 45 to 65 with glioma. The chain links TRBV2 to TRBJ2-1; 11 positions match TRBD2. CDR3: CASSTGLAGAYNEQFF. The CDR3 nucleotides are TGTGCCAGCAGTACCGGACTAGCGGGCGCATACAATGAGCAGTTCTTC.